This T cell receptor beta chain derives from a study of OX40 agonist ivuxolimab in advanced cancers. Looking at the study overall: At doses from 0.01 to 10 mg/kg, patients were given intravenous ivuxolimab every 2 weeks.

Blood sampling was done at baseline, cycle 4 day 1, and cycle 7 day 1. Here immunoSEQ multiplex PCR was the method, and the copy in TCRdb shows in-frame clones only, minus some. The table shows around 70,000 clones, with 80% to 90% occurring only once. This clone has only a few counts. Its antigen is not identified. Study observations and caveats: Antigen specificity remained undetermined for the expanded peripheral T cells. More expanded clones were seen, on average, in CD8+ T cells than in CD4+.

V lost 6 bases and J lost 10; bases outside the gene matches: 14. The germline CDR1 and CDR2 sequences are MNHEY and SMNVEV (reference sequence). The CDR3 spans 14 residues. This receptor was obtained from an adult with an advanced solid tumor such as melanoma, head and neck, liver or kidney cancer. Material: CD4+ or CD8+ T cells sorted from blood, obtained in a trial of the OX40 agonist ivuxolimab. The V and J genes are TRBV27 and TRBJ1-1, with TRBD1 matching 7 bases. CDR3 residues: CASRGDRYLGRAFF. In nucleotides, the CDR3 is TGTGCCAGCAGAGGGGACAGATACTTAGGGAGAGCTTTCTTT.